The 4 T cell receptor beta chains below all came from one sample that was sequenced in a study of blood T cells in healthy people across ages. Sample-barcoded 5' priming and a J-beta primer mix drove a second PCR of roughly 6 to 12 cycles. TCRdb called the 5' RACE reads again in MiXCR, with one record for every CDR3 protein. The sample has about 680,000 distinct CDR3 sequences; around 45% are singletons. Sequenced sample: blood. The receptors derive from a woman between 55 and 75 years old in good health.

This clonotype was seen just once. The V gene is TRBV20-1, the J gene TRBJ2-5; TRBD2 matches 8 bases. V was clipped by 4 bases and J by 4 bases; unmatched bases: 8. This CDR3 has 14 amino acids. In germline, CDR1 is DFQATT, CDR2 SNEGSKA (reference sequence). CDR3 amino acids: CSAKTSVRRETQYF. The DNA of the CDR3 is TGCAGTGCTAAGACTAGCGTGAGGCGAGAGACCCAGTACTTC.

For this clonotype: The junction departs from germline at one end; a sequencing error may be responsible. The chain joins TRBV2 to TRBJ2-7; D is unresolved. The DNA matches TRBJ2-4 better at its end, which makes the J call doubtful. Germline-derived CDR1 and CDR2 are SNHLY and FYNNEI. This CDR3 is 13 amino acids long. CDR3 region: CGSSATPQSIQYF. The DNA of the CDR3 is TGTGGCAGCAGTGCAACCCCTCAAAGCATTCAGTACTTC.

In its sample, this clonotype was seen once. One junction end disagrees with the germline gene, perhaps due to a read error. The CDR3 sequence: CASSLEDRGYGCTF. CDR3 nucleotides: TGCGCCAGCAGCTTGGAGGACAGAGGCTATGGCTGCACCTTC. The chain couples TRBV5-1 to TRBJ1-2; D is perhaps TRBD1 (6 bases). Germline-derived CDR1 and CDR2 are SGHRS and YFSETQ. This CDR3 region has 14 residues. The variable domain in full, completed from reference TRBV5-1 and TRBJ1-2, reads KAGVTQTPRYLIKTRGQQVTLSCSPISGHRSVSWYQQTPGQGLQFLFEYFSETQRNKGNFPGRFSGRQFSNSRSEMNVSTLELGDSALYLCASSLEDRGYGCTFGSGTRLTVV.

The chain employs TRBV5-6 and TRBJ2-5; a possible D gene is TRBD1 (6 bases). This CDR3 spans 18 amino acids. Germline CDR1 and CDR2: SGHDT and YYEEEE. Between the trimmed V and J ends, which lost 6 bases and 4 bases, there was a span of 28 bases. The CDR3 sequence is CASTQSLNPGQGGETQYF. The CDR3 DNA reads TGTGCCAGCACCCAATCCCTTAACCCGGGCCAAGGGGGAGAGACCCAGTACTTC. The full variable domain, rest sourced from reference TRBV5-6 and TRBJ2-5, is DAGVTQSPTHLIKTRGQQVTLRCSPKSGHDTVSWYQQALGQGPQFIFQYYEEEERQRGNFPDRFSGHQFPNYSSELNVNALLLGDSALYLCASTQSLNPGQGGETQYFGPGTRLLVL.